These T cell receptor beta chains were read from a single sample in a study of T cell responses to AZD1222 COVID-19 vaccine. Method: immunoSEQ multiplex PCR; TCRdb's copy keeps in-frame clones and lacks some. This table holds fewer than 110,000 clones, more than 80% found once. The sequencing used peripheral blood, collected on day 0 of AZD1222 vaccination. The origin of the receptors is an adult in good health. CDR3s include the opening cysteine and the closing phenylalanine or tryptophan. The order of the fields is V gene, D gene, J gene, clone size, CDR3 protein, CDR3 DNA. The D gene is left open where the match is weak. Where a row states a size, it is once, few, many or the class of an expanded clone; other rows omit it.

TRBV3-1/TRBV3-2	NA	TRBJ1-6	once	CASSLQGGNSPLHF	TGTGCCAGCAGCCTACAGGGTGGGAATTCACCCCTCCACTTT
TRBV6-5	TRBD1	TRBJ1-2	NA	CASSYGQGANYGYTF	TGTGCCAGCAGTTATGGACAGGGAGCTAACTATGGCTACACCTTC
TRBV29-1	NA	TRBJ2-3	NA	CSVGSTDTQYF	TGCAGCGTTGGGAGCACAGATACGCAGTATTTT
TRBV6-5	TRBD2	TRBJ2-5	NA	CASSYSAGAPQETQYF	TGTGCCAGCAGTTACTCGGCGGGAGCCCCCCAAGAGACCCAGTACTTC
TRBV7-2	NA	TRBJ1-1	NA	CASSLFGEIEAFF	TGTGCCAGCAGCTTATTTGGGGAGATTGAAGCTTTCTTT
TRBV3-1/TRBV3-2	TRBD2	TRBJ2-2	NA	CASCPREGGELFF	TGTGCCAGCTGCCCCCGGGAGGGCGGGGAGCTGTTTTTT
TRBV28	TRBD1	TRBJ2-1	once	CASSRQSDRAILFF	TGTGCCAGCAGTCGCCAGTCCGACAGGGCCATTCTGTTCTTC
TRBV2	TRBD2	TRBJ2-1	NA	CASSEASGGWGNEQFF	TGTGCCAGCAGTGAAGCGAGCGGGGGCTGGGGGAATGAGCAGTTCTTC
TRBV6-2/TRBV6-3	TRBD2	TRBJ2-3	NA	CASSPGTTTDTQYF	TGTGCCAGCAGCCCCGGGACTACCACAGATACGCAGTATTTT
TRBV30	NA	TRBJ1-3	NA	CAWNTGGSGNTIYF	TGTGCCTGGAACACAGGAGGCTCTGGAAACACCATATATTTT
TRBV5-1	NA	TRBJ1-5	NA	CASSSGDGLEPQHF	TGCGCCAGCAGCTCCGGGGACGGCCTCGAGCCCCAGCATTTT
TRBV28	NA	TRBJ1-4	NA	CASRPSRGGAWSNEKLFF	TGTGCCAGCAGACCATCGCGCGGGGGCGCTTGGTCTAATGAAAAACTGTTTTTT
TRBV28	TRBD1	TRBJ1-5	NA	CASRQGGSEQPQHF	TGTGCCAGCCGACAGGGAGGGTCCGAGCAGCCCCAGCATTTT
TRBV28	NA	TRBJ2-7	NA	CASRRDQGFTYEQYF	TGTGCCAGCCGTCGGGACCAGGGCTTCACTTACGAGCAGTACTTC
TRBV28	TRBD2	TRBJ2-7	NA	CASTPTSHYEQYF	TGTGCCAGCACTCCGACTAGCCACTACGAGCAGTACTTC
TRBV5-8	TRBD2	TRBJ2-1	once	CASSLAGASYNEQFF	TGTGCCAGCAGCTTAGCGGGAGCATCCTACAATGAGCAGTTCTTC
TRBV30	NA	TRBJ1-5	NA	CAWSFEGVHQPQHF	TGTGCCTGGAGTTTTGAAGGGGTCCATCAGCCCCAGCATTTT
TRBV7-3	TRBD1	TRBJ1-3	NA	CASSPSGGGNTIYF	TGTGCCAGCAGCCCCTCAGGGGGGGGAAACACCATATATTTT
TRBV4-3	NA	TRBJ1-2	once	CASSQESEGDYGYTF	TGCGCCAGCAGCCAAGAGTCAGAAGGTGACTATGGCTACACCTTC
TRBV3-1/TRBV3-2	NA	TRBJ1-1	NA	CASSRGAPTEAFF	TGTGCCAGCAGCCGCGGGGCGCCCACTGAAGCTTTCTTT
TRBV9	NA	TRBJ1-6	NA	CASSAGLGISYNSPLHF	TGTGCCAGCAGCGCCGGTTTAGGCATCTCCTATAATTCACCCCTCCACTTT
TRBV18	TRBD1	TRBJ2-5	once	CASSPNPGQGGETQYF	TGTGCCAGCTCACCTAATCCGGGACAGGGAGGAGAGACCCAGTACTTC
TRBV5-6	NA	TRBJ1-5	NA	CASSFGQHSNQPQHF	TGTGCCAGCAGCTTCGGGCAGCATAGCAATCAGCCCCAGCATTTT
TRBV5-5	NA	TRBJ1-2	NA	CASSYLPGVGYTF	TGTGCCAGCAGCTACCTGCCAGGGGTAGGCTACACCTTC
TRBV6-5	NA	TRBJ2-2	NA	CASSYSINTGELFF	TGTGCCAGCAGTTACTCGATTAACACCGGGGAGCTGTTTTTT
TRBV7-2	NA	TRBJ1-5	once	CASSPGGRNQPQHF	TGTGCCAGCAGCCCGGGAGGGAGGAATCAGCCCCAGCATTTT